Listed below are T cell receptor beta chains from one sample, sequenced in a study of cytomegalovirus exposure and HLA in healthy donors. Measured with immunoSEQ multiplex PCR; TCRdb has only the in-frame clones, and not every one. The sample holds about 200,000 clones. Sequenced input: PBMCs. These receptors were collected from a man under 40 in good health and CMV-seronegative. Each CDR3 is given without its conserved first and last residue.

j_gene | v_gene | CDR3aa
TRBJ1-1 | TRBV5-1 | ASSLTGGNTEAF
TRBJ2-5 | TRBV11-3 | ASSLGTTSGTEETQY
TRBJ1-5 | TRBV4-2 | ASSQEVSGGRQPQH
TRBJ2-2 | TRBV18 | ASSPSSFAGELF
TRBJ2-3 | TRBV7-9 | ASSPGTSGGSSTDTQY
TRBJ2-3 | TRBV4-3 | ASSQGLVFEGDTQY
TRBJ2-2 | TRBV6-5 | ASSYSPGDTGELF
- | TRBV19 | ATSDWDYEQY
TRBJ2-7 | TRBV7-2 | ASSLPTGSYEQY
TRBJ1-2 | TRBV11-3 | ASSQRRWGGENFGYT
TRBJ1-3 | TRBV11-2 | ASSSGQGLDTIY
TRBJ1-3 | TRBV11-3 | ASSWTASRLGNTIY
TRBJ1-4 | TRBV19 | ASSIALVMRPSEKLF
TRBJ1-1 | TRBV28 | ASSFPAAVREAEAF
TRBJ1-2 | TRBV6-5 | ASSMDRWYYGYT
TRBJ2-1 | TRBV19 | ASSMALAAANEQF
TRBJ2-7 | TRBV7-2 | AGSLQPGTGVREQY
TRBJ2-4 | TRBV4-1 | ASSQPRRGAKNIQY
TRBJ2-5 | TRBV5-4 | ASRQPGGGQETQY
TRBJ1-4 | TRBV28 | ASSLVAGGGEKLF
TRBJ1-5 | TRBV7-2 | ASSTGTGNRRQH
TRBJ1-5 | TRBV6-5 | ASSSGQGINQPQH
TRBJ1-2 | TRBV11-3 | ASSLVAGQGAGYT
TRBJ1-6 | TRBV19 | ASSPLENSPLH
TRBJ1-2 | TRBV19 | ASSMGQGRDYGYT
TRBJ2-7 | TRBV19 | ASSAGLAGSLPYEQY
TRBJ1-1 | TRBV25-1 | ASTKGADGPEAF
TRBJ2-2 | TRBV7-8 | ASSLDRDLTGELF
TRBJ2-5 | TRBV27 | ASSFNQETQY
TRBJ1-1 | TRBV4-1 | ASSPQGRVGEWNTEAF
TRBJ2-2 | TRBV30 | AWSVRGTGELF
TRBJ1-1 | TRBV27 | ASSATGTEAF